This passage covers 18 T cell receptor beta chains from one sample sequenced in a study of radiation and T cells in renal cell carcinoma. The protocol was immunoSEQ multiplex PCR, while the TCRdb copy is restricted to in-frame clones and leaves out a portion. This table holds 100,000 to 150,000 clones, 81% found once. Time point of the sample: blood 2 weeks post-SBRT. Treatment meaning: 15 Gy SBRT to primary tumor, nephrectomy 4 weeks later. The sample here was blood, taken from a patient whose treatment included radiotherapy and nephrectomy. Receptor source: a man over 45 with renal cell carcinoma.

This clone was seen more than once but under ten times. The chain combines TRBV6-1 with TRBJ2-2; 7 bases fit TRBD2. Looked up from germline, CDR1 is MNHNS and CDR2 is SASEGT. V was pared by 0 bases and J by 4 bases, with 5 bases of the junction left unmatched. This CDR3 contains 16 residues. The CDR3 coding sequence is TGTGCCAGCAGTGAAGCTGGGGGGGTTGGCACCGGGGAGCTGTTTTTT. It codes for CASSEAGGVGTGELFF.

This clone has just one count. The chain employs TRBV6-5 and TRBJ2-7; D is perhaps TRBD1 or TRBD2 (5 bases each). Germline loops: CDR1 MNHEY, CDR2 SVGAGI. CDR3 length: 15 residues. Between the trimmed V and J ends, which lost 6 bases and 9 bases, there was a span of 24 bases. The CDR3 nucleotides are TGTGCCAGCAGCCCCCGGCTAGCAGGGCCCCCGGGGCAGTACTTC. Its translation: CASSPRLAGPPGQYF.

The rearrangement links TRBV14 to TRBJ1-1; D is possibly TRBD1 (5 bases). The ends were cut back, 0 bases at V and 3 bases at J, with 11 bases in the middle. The CDR3 has 15 amino acids. The germline V gene encodes CDR1 SGHDN and CDR2 FVKESK. CDR3 sequence reads: CASSQDRATHTEAFF. The CDR3 nucleotides read TGTGCCAGCAGCCAAGACAGGGCGACTCACACTGAAGCTTTCTTT. Drawing the rest from reference TRBV14 and TRBJ1-1, the complete variable domain is EAGVTQFPSHSVIEKGQTVTLRCDPISGHDNLYWYRRVMGKEIKFLLHFVKESKQDESGMPNNRFLAERTGGTYSTLKVQPAELEDSGVYFCASSQDRATHTEAFFGQGTRLTVV.

This chain connects TRBV28 to TRBJ1-5; D uncertain. Germline loops: CDR1 MDHEN, CDR2 SYDVKM. The CDR3 contains 12 residues. V was clipped by 6 bases and J by 7 bases, with 10 bases between them. The CDR3 nucleotides read TGTGCCAGCAGGGGGTACCACCAGCCCCAGCATTTT. It codes for CASRGYHQPQHF.

V usage is TRBV30 and J usage is TRBJ2-2; TRBD1 agrees at 7 bases. Germline values: CDR1 GTSNPN, CDR2 SVGIG (reference sequence). CDR3 length equals 17 residues. V shed 4 bases and J 4 bases; nucleotides not matched to a gene: 15. The CDR3 region has the DNA TGTGCCTGGACTTCGTACCTCTTAAGGGGGCGCACCGGGGAGCTGTTTTTT. Translating gives CAWTSYLLRGRTGELFF.

This chain links TRBV30 with TRBJ1-1; D perhaps matches TRBD1 (6 bases). The germline V gene has CDR1 GTSNPN and CDR2 SVGIG (reference sequence). This CDR3 is 16 amino acids long. V lost 0 bases and J lost 1, with 15 bases in between. CDR3 sequence (DNA): TGTGCCTGGAGTGTATGGTCAGGGGCAGGGAACACTGAAGCTTTCTTT. This sequence encodes CAWSVWSGAGNTEAFF. The full variable domain, its missing parts supplied by reference TRBV30 and TRBJ1-1, is SQTIHQWPATLVQPVGSPLSLECTVEGTSNPNLYWYRQAAGRGLQLLFYSVGIGQISSEVPQNLSASRPQDRQFILSSKKLLLSDSGFYLCAWSVWSGAGNTEAFFGQGTRLTVV.

The CDR3 here is CASSKPPSRDREYTEAFF. The CDR3 DNA reads TGTGCCAGCAGCAAACCACCGTCCCGGGACAGGGAATACACTGAAGCTTTCTTT. The chain uses TRBV21-1 and TRBJ1-1; the table's D call TRBD1 went unverified against the DNA. TRBV21-1 is given as a pseudogene. This CDR3 spans 18 amino acids.

The chain employs TRBV10-3 and TRBJ2-7; possible D gene TRBD2, 5 bases. Germline V gene lookup returns CDR1 ENHRY and CDR2 SYGVKD. V lost 10 bases to trimming and J lost 3 bases, with 13 bases between them. This CDR3 has 12 amino acids. In DNA, the CDR3 is TGTGCCAGCGGAGGTCAGATCTACGAGCAGTACTTC. It translates to CASGGQIYEQYF.

This chain connects TRBV5-1 to TRBJ2-3, with D possibly TRBD2 on 5 matching bases. The germline V gene encodes CDR1 SGHRS and CDR2 YFSETQ. Trimming stripped 2 bases from V and 2 bases from J, with 15 bases between. This CDR3 has 16 amino acids. CDR3 sequence: CASSLLGQRNTDTQYF. CDR3 in DNA: TGCGCCAGCAGCTTACTGGGCCAGCGGAACACAGATACGCAGTATTTT.

This chain uses TRBV19 with TRBJ1-2; unclear D gene. The CDR3 extends over 12 amino acids. Trimming removed 7 bases from V and 6 bases from J, with 12 bases in between. Germline lookup yields CDR1 LNHDA and CDR2 SQIVND (reference sequence). CDR3 region: CASMAPRNGYTF. In nucleotides, the CDR3 is TGTGCCAGTATGGCGCCTAGGAATGGCTACACCTTC.

This clone showed up just once. This chain connects TRBV2 to TRBJ2-7, with a possible D match to TRBD2 (6 bases). V shed 0 bases and J shed 6 bases, with 18 bases lying between them. Per the germline V gene, CDR1 is SNHLY and CDR2 is FYNNEI. The CDR3 loop spans 16 amino acids. The CDR3 loop is CASSEARGGMVGEQYF. CDR3 sequence (DNA): TGTGCCAGCAGTGAAGCGCGTGGGGGGATGGTAGGCGAGCAGTACTTC.

The sample holds one count of this clone. The CDR3 nucleotides are TGTGCCAGTAGTATCCAGACTAGCGTGGAGACCCAGTACTTC. It encodes CASSIQTSVETQYF. This chain uses TRBV19 with TRBJ2-5, with 8 bases aligning to TRBD2. The V gene end was trimmed by 3 bases and the J gene end by 5 bases; junction bases not matched to a gene: 5. The CDR3 is made up of 14 amino acids. The germline V gene encodes CDR1 LNHDA and CDR2 SQIVND (reference sequence).

The chain recombines TRBV28 with TRBJ1-1, with TRBD1 as a possible D gene (5 bases). V was pared by 7 bases and J by 0 bases, with 15 bases between. Germline CDR1 MDHEN, CDR2 SYDVKM. The CDR3 has 15 residues. The CDR3 DNA is TGTGCCAGCAATAGAGGGGATGATCTGAACACTGAAGCTTTCTTT. This sequence encodes CASNRGDDLNTEAFF.

The chain couples TRBV14 to TRBJ2-7; TRBD1 aligns across 7 bases. Trimming cost V 6 bases and J 5 bases; bases outside gene matches: 10. Germline values: CDR1 SGHDN, CDR2 FVKESK. The CDR3 contains 14 residues. CDR3 in amino acids: CASRRTGAGDEQYF. Written as DNA, the CDR3 is TGTGCCAGCAGACGGACAGGTGCAGGGGACGAGCAGTACTTC.

Notes on this clone: Additional DNA sequences in this sample encode the identical CDR3. This chain connects TRBV7-2 to TRBJ2-5; TRBD2 agrees at 15 bases. Germline loops: CDR1 SGHTA, CDR2 FQGNSA. Trimming took 5 bases from V and 5 from J; bases not matched to a gene: 6. The CDR3 sequence is 16 residues long. CDR3 sequence (DNA): TGTGCCAGCAGCCCAGGACTAGCGGGGGGGCGGGAGACCCAGTACTTC. It yields the protein CASSPGLAGGRETQYF.

This clone has just a few counts. This chain connects TRBV4-1 to TRBJ1-5; TRBD1 matches at 7 bases. Germline V gene lookup returns CDR1 MGHRA and CDR2 YSYEKL. The V segment lost 3 bases and the J segment 0 bases; nucleotides outside the gene matches: 14. There are 19 residues in the CDR3. CDR3 nucleotide sequence: TGCGCCAGCAGCCAGTATACTTTTACAGGGGATTATAGCAATCAGCCCCAGCATTTT. Residues: CASSQYTFTGDYSNQPQHF.

The chain has TRBV18 and TRBJ2-7, with D unclear. The germline V gene has CDR1 KGHSH and CDR2 LQKENI. The CDR3 is 13 residues long. V was cut by 0 bases and J by 7 bases, with 10 bases left in between. CDR3 sequence: CASSPPAVGEQYF. CDR3 sequence (DNA): TGTGCCAGCTCACCACCGGCTGTAGGAGAGCAGTACTTC.

The chain employs TRBV29-1 and TRBJ1-1; D is unresolved. Between the trimmed V and J ends, which lost 6 bases and 0 bases, there was a span of 11 bases. This CDR3 spans 13 amino acids. Germline CDR1 and CDR2: SQVTM and ANQGSEA. The CDR3 DNA reads as TGCAGCGTCCTAACAGCTATGAACACTGAAGCTTTCTTT. It translates to CSVLTAMNTEAFF.